A single sample gave rise to the 19 T cell receptor beta chains below, sequenced in a study of T cells of healthy individuals. TCRdb fed the 5' RACE reads into MiXCR, producing one record per CDR3 protein. The repertoire consists of just over 40,000 distinct CDR3 sequences, with 3.5% to 5.5% occurring once and the leading ten covering over 8.5%. The receptors come from a human donor in good health.

The table lists this clonotype with many counts. The chain carries TRBV29-1 and TRBJ1-1, with a tentative D call TRBD1 (5 bases). CDR1 is SQVTM and CDR2 is ANQGSEA in the germline V gene. Trimming removed 4 bases at V and 2 bases at J, with 11 bases between. The CDR3 length is 13 residues. CDR3 sequence (DNA): TGCAGCGTTGTCAGGGACGATAACACTGAAGCTTTCTTT. Its translation is CSVVRDDNTEAFF.

This clonotype has ten or more counts. The chain couples TRBV27 to TRBJ2-1; 16 nucleotides agree with TRBD2. CDR1 MNHEY and CDR2 SMNVEV come from the germline V gene (reference sequence). The V and J ends lost 6 bases and 8 bases, in that order; junction bases with no gene match: 7. The CDR3 loop spans 16 amino acids. CDR3 amino acids: CASSHTGTSGRDEQFF. CDR3 bases: TGTGCCAGCAGCCATACCGGGACTAGCGGGAGGGATGAGCAGTTCTTC.

This clonotype has ten or more counts. The rearrangement links TRBV20-1 to TRBJ2-7; maybe TRBD1 (6 bases). Germline V lookup: CDR1 DFQATT, CDR2 SNEGSKA (reference sequence). The V end lost 5 bases, the J end lost 0 bases, and 17 bases lay between the germline ends. The CDR3 is 15 amino acids. CDR3 in DNA: TGCAGTGCTTCGTCATCGGACAGAAACTCCTACGAGCAGTACTTC. Protein: CSASSSDRNSYEQYF.

This clonotype was seen at least ten times. This sequence joins TRBV6-2 or TRBV6-3 and TRBJ2-3; tentatively, D is TRBD1 or TRBD2 (5 bases each). Germline V lookup: CDR1 MNHEY, CDR2 SVGEGT. V lost 7 bases to trimming and J lost 6 bases, with 14 bases between them. The CDR3 consists of 13 residues. The CDR3 here is CASKNGGFDTQYF. The DNA of the CDR3 is TGTGCCAGCAAAAATGGGGGTTTTGATACGCAGTATTTT.

This clonotype was seen ten or more times. This rearrangement joins TRBV6-5 to TRBJ1-1; 8 bases align to TRBD1. Losses at the gene ends were 5 bases for V and 2 bases for J; bases not matched to a gene: 10. This CDR3 comprises 16 residues. From germline, CDR1 is MNHEY and CDR2 SVGAGI. The CDR3 is CASSPVRQGPNTEAFF. The CDR3 DNA follows: TGTGCCAGCAGTCCCGTGAGACAGGGGCCAAACACTGAAGCTTTCTTT.

Written as DNA, the CDR3 is TGTGCCAGCAGCCTCGACAGGGCACCCTACAATGAGCAGTTCTTC. Its translation: CASSLDRAPYNEQFF. This chain uses TRBV12-3 or TRBV12-4 with TRBJ2-1; TRBD1 matches at 7 bases. The CDR3 is 15 amino acids. The V and J ends lost 6 bases and 2 bases, in that order; junction bases with no gene match: 7.

There are many counts of this clonotype. This sequence joins TRBV7-3 and TRBJ2-5; perhaps D is TRBD1 or TRBD2 (5 bases each). The V gene lost 6 bases and the J gene lost 2 bases, with 10 bases spanning the gap. The CDR3 spans 13 residues. Looked up from germline, CDR1 is SGHTA and CDR2 is FQGTGA. CDR3 nucleotide sequence: TGTGCCAGCAGTCCAGGGACGCAAGAGACCCAGTACTTC. It is translated as CASSPGTQETQYF.

This clonotype was counted at least ten times. This sequence joins TRBV2 and TRBJ2-1; the match to TRBD2 covers 10 bases. V dropped 5 bases and J dropped 5; count of bases not matched to a gene: 15. This CDR3 region has 18 residues. Per the germline V gene, CDR1 is SNHLY and CDR2 is FYNNEI. The CDR3 is CASSPSRVAGGPDNEQFF. The CDR3 nucleotides read TGTGCCAGCAGTCCATCGAGGGTAGCGGGAGGCCCAGACAATGAGCAGTTCTTC.

This clonotype was recorded at least ten times. J is TRBJ2-3 and V is TRBV20-1, with TRBD2 as a possible D gene (5 bases). Germline V CDR1 and CDR2: DFQATT, SNEGSKA (reference sequence). This CDR3 has 13 amino acids. CDR3 residues: CSPFGDSADTQYF. The CDR3 DNA is TGCAGCCCCTTTGGAGATAGCGCGGATACGCAGTATTTT.

This clonotype was counted many times. The J gene is TRBJ2-7, the V gene TRBV14, with unresolved D. This CDR3 spans 9 amino acids. V shed 10 bases and J shed 7 bases, with 8 bases lying between them. Per the germline V gene, CDR1 is SGHDN and CDR2 is FVKESK. The CDR3: CATLREQYF. CDR3 DNA: TGTGCCACCCTCAGGGAGCAGTACTTC.

This clonotype was recorded at least ten times. The V gene is TRBV20-1, the J gene TRBJ2-7; D is uncertain. From germline, CDR1 is DFQATT and CDR2 SNEGSKA (reference sequence). The V and J ends lost 3 bases and 2 bases respectively, with 8 bases between them. CDR3 length: 12 residues. In nucleotides, the CDR3 is TGCAGTGCTAGGCCCAGGACCTACGAGCAGTACTTC. The encoded protein is CSARPRTYEQYF.

This clonotype was detected ten times or more. This sequence joins TRBV15 and TRBJ1-5, with D possibly being TRBD1 (6 bases). CDR1 and CDR2 from the germline V gene are LNHNV and YYDKDF (reference sequence). Trimming took off 8 bases at V and 0 bases at J, with 17 bases between the two ends. This CDR3 spans 16 amino acids. CDR3 in amino acids: CATDPGGGYSNQPQHF. The DNA of the CDR3 is TGTGCCACCGACCCGGGAGGGGGATATAGCAATCAGCCCCAGCATTTT.

This clonotype showed up many times. The gene calls are TRBV5-4 and TRBJ2-5; D is possibly TRBD2 (5 bases). CDR3 length equals 12 residues. Deletions cut 0 bases from V and 5 bases from J, with 5 bases between. CDR1 and CDR2 from the germline V gene are SGHNT and YYREEE (reference sequence). The CDR3 DNA reads as TGTGCCAGCAGCTTGGGGAGGGAGACCCAGTACTTC. It is translated as CASSLGRETQYF. The full variable domain, its missing parts supplied by reference TRBV5-4 and TRBJ2-5, is ETGVTQSPTHLIKTRGQQVTLRCSSQSGHNTVSWYQQALGQGPQFIFQYYREEENGRGNFPPRFSGLQFPNYSSELNVNALELDDSALYLCASSLGRETQYFGPGTRLLVL.

In its sample, this clonotype was seen many times. V and J are TRBV25-1 and TRBJ1-3; no clear D gene. Germline assignment: CDR1 MGHDK and CDR2 SYGVNS. The CDR3 spans 10 residues. With 8 bases removed from V and 8 bases from J, the gap between germline ends came to 7 bases. CDR3: CASYGDTIYF. The CDR3 DNA reads as TGTGCCAGCTATGGGGACACCATATATTTT.

Notes on this clonotype: The junction shows a germline mismatch at one end, possibly a read error. This sequence joins TRBV27 and TRBJ2-5, with TRBD1 as a possible D gene (6 bases). The CDR3 extends over 15 amino acids. Looked up from germline, CDR1 is MNHEY and CDR2 is SMNVEV (reference sequence). The DNA of the CDR3 is TGTGCCAGCAGTTTTAACAGGGCCCGCTCAGAGACCCGGTACTTC. Protein: CASSFNRARSETRYF.

This clonotype was observed a few times. The rearrangement joins TRBV15 to TRBJ2-3; D may match TRBD1 or TRBD2 (6 bases each). Per germline, CDR1 LNHNV and CDR2 YYDKDF (reference sequence). V lost 0 bases and J lost 8, with 9 bases in between. CDR3 length equals 13 residues. CDR3 region: CATSRDKGGTQYF. CDR3 coding DNA: TGTGCCACCAGCAGAGATAAGGGGGGTACGCAGTATTTT.

This clonotype was seen at least ten times. V gene TRBV20-1 combines with J gene TRBJ2-1; D is unclear. The length of the CDR3 is 11 residues. Germline V gene lookup returns CDR1 DFQATT and CDR2 SNEGSKA (reference sequence). V was trimmed by 5 bases and J by 6 bases, leaving 8 bases between them. The CDR3 nucleotides read TGCAGTGCTCAAAAGACCAATGAGCAGTTCTTC. Amino acids: CSAQKTNEQFF.

This clonotype showed up just a few times. The rearrangement joins TRBV30 to TRBJ1-2, with D possibly matching TRBD1 (5 bases). V was cut by 0 bases and J by 2 bases, with 7 bases left in between. The CDR3 is 13 residues long. The germline V gene has CDR1 GTSNPN and CDR2 SVGIG (reference sequence). This CDR3 is CAWSVQANYGYTF. DNA of the CDR3: TGTGCCTGGAGTGTACAGGCCAACTATGGCTACACCTTC.

Ten or more counts support this clonotype. The genes are TRBV7-2 and TRBJ2-3; the D gene is possibly TRBD2 (6 bases). The V gene's germline CDR1 is SGHTA and CDR2 FQGNSA. V was pared by 1 base and J by 0 bases, with 8 bases between. The CDR3 length is 15 residues. CDR3 sequence reads: CASSLVGTSTDTQYF. The CDR3 DNA is TGTGCCAGCAGCTTAGTGGGGACTAGCACAGATACGCAGTATTTT.